This T cell receptor (beta chain) was captured by sequencing in a study of CD8+CD57+ T cells in acquired aplastic anemia. Study background: Mean yield of DNA from sorted CD4+ and CD8+ cells was approximately 3 ug.

Note on this clonotype: Its antigen is undetermined.

Genomic DNA acted as the template from which TCR beta VDJ combination and CDR3 sequence profiling were carried out. TCRdb recomputed calls from the reads with MiXCR, one row per CDR3 protein. The profile shows 200,000 or so distinct CDR3 sequences, about three fifths of them singletons. Germline V gene sequence: CDR1 SQVTM, CDR2 ANQGSEA. The CDR3 runs to 14 residues. The ends lost 5 bases at V and 7 bases at J; junction bases unmatched: 8. Findings of the study overall: A significant difference in CD8+ Simpson's diversity between patients and controls was not found. The number of CD8+ CDR3 sequences shared by patients and controls was twenty-nine.

The TCR was taken from a human donor with severe aplastic anemia or a healthy control (not recorded which). The rearrangement joins TRBV29-1 to TRBJ2-7; 13 bases line up with TRBD2. Sample: sorted CD4+, CD8+, or CD8+CD57+ T cells (not recorded which) from PBMCs. CDR3 in DNA: TGCAGCGTTCTTGGACTAGCGGGAGCAGGGGAGCAGTACTTC. Its translation is CSVLGLAGAGEQYF.